Listed below are T cell receptor beta chains from one sample, sequenced in a study of blood T cells in healthy people across ages. TCRdb reanalysed the 5' RACE reads using MiXCR and keeps one entry per CDR3 protein. The sample records 700,000 to 800,000 distinct CDR3 sequences, roughly 47% being singletons. Input material: blood. All receptors come from a woman aged 55 to 70 in good health. Each CDR3 is given with its conserved first and last residue. Each record gives: clone size, J gene, V gene, CDR3 length, D gene, CDR3 protein, CDR3 DNA. The D gene is left open where the match is weak. Clone size is not always given. Where it is, it says once, few, many or a class for expanded clones.

NA TRBJ2-5 TRBV24-1 15 TRBD1 CATSDQGQGLETQYF TGTGCCACCAGTGACCAGGGACAGGGGTTGGAGACCCAGTACTTC
NA TRBJ1-2 TRBV25-1 13 NA CASSELTDSSYTF TGTGCCAGCAGTGAATTAACAGACTCGTCCTACACCTTC
NA TRBJ1-1 TRBV9 17 NA CASSTGRQDPMNTEAFF TGTGCCAGCAGCACAGGACGACAGGATCCCATGAACACTGAAGCTTTCTTT
NA TRBJ2-7 TRBV12-3/TRBV12-4 15 NA CASSFGGIRVYEQYF TGTGCCAGCAGTTTCGGCGGAATAAGGGTGTACGAGCAGTACTTC
NA TRBJ2-2 TRBV20-1 14 TRBD2 CSASFAGVPGELFF TGCAGTGCTAGCTTCGCGGGAGTCCCCGGGGAGCTGTTTTTT
once TRBJ1-1 TRBV12-5 16 NA CASGFLLDSMNTEAFF TGTGCTAGTGGTTTTCTACTGGACAGCATGAACACTGAAGCTTTCTTT
few TRBJ2-1 TRBV7-3 16 TRBD2 CASSLTALAGANEQFF TGTGCCAGCAGCTTAACCGCGCTAGCGGGAGCTAATGAGCAGTTCTTC
NA TRBJ1-2 TRBV29-1 12 NA CSVTGGDDGYTF TGCAGCGTCACTGGGGGGGACGATGGCTACACCTTC
NA TRBJ2-5 TRBV7-8 14 TRBD2 CASSSGLAGKTQYF TGTGCCAGCAGCTCCGGACTAGCGGGAAAGACCCAGTACTTC
many TRBJ2-5 TRBV7-3 13 NA CASSLIQTETQYF TGTGCCAGCAGCTTGATACAGACGGAGACCCAGTACTTC
many TRBJ2-4 TRBV12-3/TRBV12-4 12 TRBD2 CASSLLTSERYF TGTGCCAGCAGTCTCCTGACTAGCGAGAGGTACTTC
NA TRBJ2-4 TRBV13 11 NA CASSLRGQQYF TGTGCCAGCAGCCTTCGTGGTCAGCAGTACTTC
many TRBJ2-1 TRBV12-3/TRBV12-4 12 NA CASSTGLNEQFF TGTGCCAGCAGTACGGGACTCAATGAGCAGTTCTTC
few TRBJ2-1 TRBV20-1 15 NA CSARDSSGVGTEQFF TGCAGTGCTAGAGATTCTAGCGGAGTGGGGACAGAGCAGTTCTTC
NA TRBJ2-5 TRBV6-2/TRBV6-3 11 TRBD1 CASSYTGEQYF TGTGCCAGCAGCTACACAGGGGAGCAGTACTTC
few TRBJ2-3 TRBV27 15 TRBD2 CASSLSSGAPYTQYF TGTGCCAGCAGTTTATCTAGCGGGGCGCCCTATACGCAGTATTTT
NA TRBJ1-6 TRBV7-2 17 NA CASSPGGISTYNSPLHF TGTGCCAGCAGCCCGGGAGGCATATCCACCTATAATTCACCCCTCCACTTT
NA TRBJ2-7 TRBV24-1 17 TRBD1 CATSDLVDRGSSNEQYF TGTGCCACCAGTGATTTGGTGGACAGGGGGTCGTCCAATGAGCAGTACTTC
NA TRBJ2-5 TRBV20-1 12 NA CSGGGPKETQYF TGCAGTGGTGGGGGGCCCAAAGAGACCCAGTACTTC
NA TRBJ2-3 TRBV6-5 15 TRBD2 CASSSSSGRADTQYF TGTGCCAGCAGCTCTTCCAGCGGGAGAGCAGATACGCAGTATTTT
NA TRBJ2-7 TRBV30 13 NA CAWSTGGPREQYF TGTGCCTGGAGTACCGGGGGGCCTCGCGAGCAGTACTTC
NA TRBJ2-3 TRBV14 15 NA CASSQESGWTDTQYF TGTGCCAGCAGCCAAGAGTCCGGGTGGACAGATACGCAGTATTTT
NA TRBJ2-1 TRBV20-1 14 TRBD2 CSMKPIAGWGEQFF TGCAGTATGAAACCTATAGCGGGGTGGGGGGAGCAGTTCTTC
NA TRBJ2-3 TRBV10-3 14 TRBD2 CAISQLAGADTQYF TGTGCCATCAGTCAACTAGCGGGGGCAGATACGCAGTATTTT
NA TRBJ2-7 TRBV30 15 NA CAWSPFGGRIHEQYF TGTGCCTGGAGTCCCTTCGGGGGGCGCATCCACGAGCAGTACTTC
NA TRBJ1-2 TRBV6-1 14 NA CASSSGRRIDGYTF TGTGCCAGCTCCTCCGGACGCCGGATCGATGGCTACACCTTC
NA TRBJ1-2 TRBV9 13 NA CASSVAYHYGYTF TGTGCCAGCAGCGTAGCCTATCACTATGGCTACACCTTC
NA TRBJ2-7 TRBV11-1 14 TRBD2 CASSLGREWYEQYF TGTGCCAGCAGCTTAGGGCGGGAGTGGTACGAGCAGTACTTC
NA TRBJ2-7 TRBV27 16 NA CASSLSSGAPGIEQYF TGTGCCAGCAGCTTATCTTCGGGGGCCCCGGGGATCGAGCAGTACTTC
few TRBJ2-4 TRBV6-5 14 TRBD1 CASSSDRPPNIQYF TGTGCCAGCAGCTCGGACAGGCCCCCGAACATTCAGTACTTC
few TRBJ1-2 TRBV19 16 TRBD1 CASSIAWDSGGYGYTF TGTGCCAGTAGTATAGCTTGGGACAGCGGCGGCTATGGCTACACCTTC
NA TRBJ2-5 TRBV5-1 14 NA CASNEGGVQETQYF TGCGCCAGCAATGAAGGGGGAGTCCAAGAGACCCAGTACTTC
NA TRBJ2-2 TRBV12-3/TRBV12-4 18 TRBD2 CASSSPTSGGPNTGELFF TGTGCCAGCAGTTCTCCAACTAGCGGGGGGCCAAACACCGGGGAGCTGTTTTTT
NA TRBJ1-6 TRBV20-1 15 NA CSARDQGNYNSPLHF TGCAGTGCTAGAGATCAGGGGAATTATAATTCACCCCTCCACTTT
many TRBJ2-7 TRBV4-1 14 NA CASSQEGQIGEQYF TGCGCCAGCAGCCAAGAGGGACAAATTGGCGAGCAGTACTTC
NA TRBJ2-4 TRBV7-8 14 NA CASSWGTDKNIQYF TGTGCCAGCAGCTGGGGGACGGACAAAAACATTCAGTACTTC
NA TRBJ2-5 TRBV6-1 17 TRBD1 CASRPGQGHRRSETQYF TGTGCCAGCAGGCCCGGACAGGGCCATCGTAGGAGCGAGACCCAGTACTTC
NA TRBJ2-1 TRBV20-1 14 TRBD2 CSASASGNYNEQFF TGCAGTGCTTCTGCTAGCGGAAACTACAATGAGCAGTTCTTC
NA TRBJ2-7 TRBV7-3 15 NA CASSFAGTTSYEQYF TGTGCCAGCAGTTTTGCCGGGACAACCTCCTACGAGCAGTACTTC
few TRBJ2-1 TRBV3-1 15 NA CASSQDSGAYNEQFF TGTGCCAGCAGCCAAGATAGCGGAGCCTACAATGAGCAGTTCTTC
few TRBJ1-5 TRBV15 14 NA CATSRDRDNQPQHF TGTGCCACCAGCAGAGACAGAGACAATCAGCCCCAGCATTTT
NA TRBJ1-5 TRBV12-3/TRBV12-4 14 NA CASSLTDNNQPQHF TGTGCCAGCAGTTTGACGGACAACAATCAGCCCCAGCATTTT
NA TRBJ1-5 TRBV29-1 14 NA CSVRPTEMDQPQHF TGCAGCGTTCGGCCGACGGAGATGGATCAGCCCCAGCATTTT
few TRBJ2-1 TRBV10-1 14 NA CASSERQGMDEQFF TGCGCCAGCAGTGAGCGGCAGGGCATGGATGAGCAGTTCTTC
few TRBJ1-2 TRBV27 15 TRBD1 CASMERDRGSDGYTF TGTGCCAGCATGGAAAGGGACAGGGGTAGTGATGGCTACACCTTC
few TRBJ2-7 TRBV10-3 14 TRBD2 CAIRSGKLGYEQYF TGTGCCATCAGAAGCGGGAAATTGGGTTACGAGCAGTACTTC
NA TRBJ2-1 TRBV28 11 NA CASSLGTRGFF TGTGCCAGCAGTTTAGGGACAAGGGGGTTCTTC
NA TRBJ1-1 TRBV7-3 16 TRBD1 CASRGQGEIVNTEAFF TGTGCCAGCAGGGGACAGGGGGAAATAGTGAACACTGAAGCTTTCTTT
few TRBJ2-3 TRBV6-5 18 NA CASSYQGPTLLSTDTQYF TGTGCCAGCAGTTATCAGGGTCCGACTTTGCTTAGCACAGATACGCAGTATTTT